This paragraph covers one T cell receptor (beta chain) sequence. The sample holds one count of this clone. This receptor's antigen is unknown. No base quality values were provided; no much bigger clone lies one nucleotide off. The library was generated by the immunoSEQ multiplex PCR assay. The multiplex PCR relied on a mix of 60 forward primers for TCR Vbeta segments and 13 reverse primers for TCR Jbeta segments. Amplification of the CDR3 region of rearranged TCR beta genes was performed with a multiplex PCR assay on genomic DNA. Amplified TCR beta libraries were sequenced as 87-base-pair reads on the Illumina HiSeq System. The paper's data handling went like this. A later analysis counted 65 million to 90 million unique TCR beta chains across the 666 repertoires, and some 12 million of these chains were shared by at least two donors. A nearest-neighbor algorithm error-corrected the raw reads and collapsed the reads into unique sequences, merging closely related sequences to remove PCR and sequencing errors. Alignment of CDR3 sequences to IMGT reference sequences was used to assign V, D and J gene segments. Each retained sequence needed at least a six-nucleotide match to both a V gene segment and a J gene segment. Rearrangements were classified as productive when the CDR3 lacked stop codons and remained in frame with V and J, and all other rearrangements were classified as non-productive. CDR3 was defined according to IMGT convention as the region running from the second conserved V-encoded cysteine to the conserved J-encoded phenylalanine. The earlier analysis of about 590 of the donors excluded sequences that lacked an unambiguous match to a single V gene segment. In an earlier analysis of several hundred of the donors, V segments were called functional above 56.7% productive rearrangements and were called segregating when the between-donor standard deviation exceeded 5%. A statistical classification framework was developed to diagnose cytomegalovirus status using the catalog of TCR beta chain sequences. In a later analysis, TCR nucleotide sequences were compared against IMGT/GENE-DB human TR gene sequences so that V and J genes could be assigned. A later analysis assigned CDR3 sequences and most-parsimonious VDJ recombination scenarios with the TCRdist pipeline. In a later analysis, each TCR beta chain was defined by its CDR3 amino acid sequence together with its V-gene family, and reads without a unique V-gene family were excluded. A later analysis removed 550 to 650 highly shared, low-generation-probability nucleotide sequences to deal with suspected cross-contamination and a sequencing artifact. In a later analysis, a clonal expansion index was calculated for each public chain from normalized within-repertoire ranks of inferred template counts. In a later analysis, generation probabilities were computed using a VDJ recombination model fitted to out-of-frame rearrangements, and the results were checked against IGoR. In a later analysis, hypergeometric tests were used to score TCR-TCR, TCR-HLA and TCR-CMV co-occurrence, with a repertoire-size bias correction applied to TCR pairs. In a later analysis, false discovery rates were estimated by permuting HLA or CMV assignments 20 times. In a later analysis, co-occurring TCRs were grouped with DBSCAN, and TCRdist sequence similarity was added when clustering was performed within HLA-allele-positive subsets. Repertoires with fewer than 30,000 or more than 120,000 public chains, plus five repertoires with anomalous nucleotide sharing, were excluded from co-occurrence clustering. This immuneACCESS table, as held by TCRdb, lists in-frame sequences with V and J called but not all clones. Of the missing ones, under half trace to an unresolved V gene in checked studies; the others have no known cause. The DNA was the basis for D and trimming; V, J and clone size are from that table. This sample comprises 95,000 to 150,000 clones, 65% to 75% of them detected only once. The top ten clones comprise approximately 3.9% of the sample.

This specimen belongs to a study of cytomegalovirus exposure and HLA in healthy donors (dated by TCRdb to 2017 to 2019). For the wider study: In an earlier analysis of roughly 590 of the donors, 276 Gb of sequence data and 90 million to 120 million unique TCR beta sequences from 150 million to 200 million T cells were reported. The number of typed donors differed by locus: about 620-640 for A, B, C, DRB1 and DQB1; 500 to 550 for DQA1; about 600 for DPA1; and 400 to 480 for DPB1. The T cell repertoires of around 730 subjects were profiled by immunosequencing and related to cytomegalovirus serostatus. To predict cytomegalovirus infection status, the study brought together high-throughput TCR immunosequencing, statistical association of individual TCRs with disease status, and machine learning. Of the roughly 400 genotyped donors, around 81% fell in the genetic ancestry cluster associated with self-reported Caucasian donors. A later genetic analysis took genome-wide SNP genotypes for about 55% of the 666 donors and used that subset as a discovery cohort. HLA typing included class I and class II loci at four-digit resolution. The later analysis used no new phenotypic data to find candidate immune exposures, relying instead on TCR beta sequences and their occurrence across donors. Every repertoire in the discovery cohort had been generated on one and the same sequencing platform. An earlier analysis of fewer than 750 of the donors used high-throughput TCR beta sequencing to judge whether each TCR beta V gene segment behaved as functional or pseudogenic. In addition to the first cohort of roughly 670 subjects, a separate validation cohort of 120 different subjects was used. Donor age, sex, ethnicity and CMV serostatus were collected together with the repertoire data. The study aimed to test whether cataloging public T cell receptors could reveal signatures of past pathogen exposure. Across 300 to 400 genotyped donors of the cohort, an average of 235,054 unique TCR beta nucleotide sequences per donor were sequenced, and roughly 20% of those sequences were non-productive. Roughly 300 gigabases of sequencing data and 70 million to 100 million unique TCR sequences were included in an early release covering about 700 HLA-typed donors. Five DR-DQ haplotypes were treated as single units for association and clustering because of strong linkage in the cohort. In a later analysis, previously published TCR beta repertoires from more than 500 donors were re-analyzed and high-resolution HLA genotyping was added so that TCR occurrence patterns could be studied.

The cohort consisted of approximately 670 healthy bone marrow donors. Cohort members were all nominally healthy when sampled, although unrecorded immune exposures were likely present. The donor was CMV seropositive and belonged to the group of more than 250 seropositive cohort members. Every donor gave a peripheral blood sample, and the peripheral blood mononuclear cells from that sample were used for TCR beta sequencing. Genomic DNA was extracted from the blood cell samples with the Qiagen DNeasy Blood Extraction Kit. What the research found in general, with its limitations: Strong co-occurrence of HLA alleles, especially DR and DQ, made assigning TCR associations to individual alleles difficult. A later analysis reported that several top co-occurrence clusters appeared linked to parvovirus B19, influenza, CMV and Epstein-Barr virus. The cohort was sequenced for TCR beta chains only, and without alpha or paired-chain data the features that could be detected were limited. Because counts were too low, roughly 17 rarely observed V segments, including chromosome 9 orphons, were left out of the earlier analysis of 500 to 650 of the donors. A group of highly shared sequence variants was considered likely to be a technical artifact of the sequencing pipeline. In a later analysis, some 17,000 TCR beta sequences were associated with specific HLA alleles at a false discovery rate of 0.05. The authors suggested that the approach could potentially be generalized to other disease states and immunological phenotypes. Sequencing depth was assumed to be roughly uniform across donors in the presence/absence analyses, though that assumption may not hold. In both the original and validation cohorts, the classifier was reported to diagnose cytomegalovirus status with high specificity and sensitivity. Because HLA typing was missing for some donors at each locus, association tests included only the typed subset. In a later analysis, HLA-associated TCR beta chains were found to be more clonally expanded and to have lower generation probabilities than equally common non-associated chains. An association between a missense DCLRE1C variant and V-gene and J-gene trimming of TCR beta chains was found in a later genetic analysis and replicated in an independent cohort. A later genetic analysis reported fewer N-insertions in productive TCRs among donors in an Asian-associated ancestry cluster than the approximately 670-donor mean. The study listed 150 to 200 TCR beta chains as associated with cytomegalovirus. Most CMV-associated TCR beta chains appeared to be HLA-restricted in a later analysis, and the HLA associations seemed to be driven largely by CMV exposure. Most TCR sequences were observed very rarely across donors, whereas some public TCRs were present in many individuals. An earlier analysis of some 590 of the donors showed that most TCR beta V segments appeared in productive rearrangements either about 90% or about 30% of the time, which broadly matched IMGT annotations. Three of the identified cytomegalovirus-associated TCR beta chains were confirmed in vitro to be specific for cytomegalovirus antigens. Correlated functional status among segregating V segments might reflect linkage disequilibrium, but an unknown experimental factor could not be ruled out. In a later analysis, TCR association rates were found to vary across HLA loci, with the most associated TCRs seen for DRB1 alleles and the fewest for HLA-C alleles. A further reported finding was that TCR beta sequences accurately predicted the HLA-A and HLA-B alleles for most subjects in the first cohort. For the cohort, immune exposure information was limited to CMV serostatus.

Sequencing was performed on PBMCs. The receptor was isolated from a man aged 40-49 years in good health and CMV-seropositive.

For the CDR3, the sequence is CASSGQRGNGGTEAFF. The bases read TGTGCCAGTAGTGGTCAACGGGGAAACGGGGGCACTGAAGCTTTCTTT. The chain uses TRBV19 and TRBJ1-1; 5 matching bases give a weak D call of TRBD1. Cut back by 5 bases and 4 bases, the V and J ends lie 20 bases apart. The CDR3 contains 16 residues, cysteine and phenylalanine counted. This entry keeps only the CDR3 DNA: 48 bases, framed from base 1. The germline V gene (reference sequence) provides CDR1 LNHDA and CDR2 SQIVND.